These 10 T cell receptor beta chains came from one sample sequenced in a study of blood T cell repertoires in COVID-19. TCRdb keeps only in-frame clones here, not all; method: immunoSEQ multiplex PCR. Among about 210,000 clones listed, around 80% were seen once. Sequencing was carried out using peripheral blood. Receptors were obtained from a woman aged 40 to 50 with acute or convalescent COVID-19.

The chain links TRBV3-1 (or the pseudogene TRBV3-2) to TRBJ1-4; TRBD1 aligns across 7 bases. Germline CDR1 and CDR2: LGHDT and YNNKEL (reference sequence). CDR3 length: 18 amino acids. Germline trimming cut 0 bases from V and 2 bases from J; bases unmatched to any gene: 9. Written as DNA, the CDR3 is TGTGCCAGCAGCCAAGACAGGGGGTCTTTTGGTACTAATGAAAAACTGTTTTTT. Translated: CASSQDRGSFGTNEKLFF.

This clone came up a few times. The same CDR3 also results from other DNA sequences found in this sample. V gene TRBV2 combines with J gene TRBJ2-3, with 8 bases aligning to TRBD2. Losses at the gene ends were 3 bases for V and 3 bases for J; bases not matched to a gene: 5. The CDR3 loop spans 15 amino acids. The germline gives CDR1 SNHLY, CDR2 FYNNEI. The CDR3 DNA reads TGTGCCAGCAGTGACCCAGCGGGGGAGACAGATACGCAGTATTTT. As protein: CASSDPAGETDTQYF. Complete variable domain (other parts from reference TRBV2 and TRBJ2-3): EPEVTQTPSHQVTQMGQEVILRCVPISNHLYFYWYRQILGQKVEFLVSFYNNEISEKSEIFDDQFSVERPDGSNFTLKIRSTKLEDSAMYFCASSDPAGETDTQYFGPGTRLTVL.

The chain is built from TRBV5-6 and TRBJ1-5; TRBD1 might be the D (6 bases). CDR1 and CDR2 from the germline V gene are SGHDT and YYEEEE. V was cut by 7 bases and J by 4 bases, with 15 bases left in between. The CDR3 covers 14 residues. CDR3 loop: CASHNTGKNQPQHF. The CDR3 DNA follows: TGTGCCAGCCACAACACAGGGAAGAATCAGCCCCAGCATTTT.

V gene TRBV27 combines with J gene TRBJ1-1; D is possibly TRBD1 (5 bases). The CDR3 length is 14 residues. V was cut by 7 bases and J by 1 base, with 13 bases left in between. The V gene's germline CDR1 is MNHEY and CDR2 SMNVEV (reference sequence). The DNA of the CDR3 is TGTGCCAGCATATCAGGGAGGGGGAACACTGAAGCTTTCTTT. This translates into CASISGRGNTEAFF.

The chain uses TRBV24-1 and TRBJ2-7, with 7 bases lining up with TRBD1. Germline V gene data show CDR1 as KGHDR and CDR2 as SFDVKD. The junction had 3 bases not matched to a gene; V was cut back by 2 bases and J by 0 bases. The CDR3 totals 15 residues. CDR3 DNA sequence: TGTGCCACCAGTGATTCCGGGACAGCCTCCTACGAGCAGTACTTC. Translation: CATSDSGTASYEQYF.

V and J are TRBV5-1 and TRBJ2-1; 7 nucleotides align to TRBD2. Germline CDR1 SGHRS, CDR2 YFSETQ. The length of the CDR3 is 14 residues. Trimming removed 1 base from V and 6 bases from J; junction bases left unmatched: 4. The CDR3 DNA reads TGCGCCAGCAGCTTGAGTAGCGGGTTCAATGAGCAGTTCTTC. As protein: CASSLSSGFNEQFF.

The chain has TRBV20-1 and TRBJ2-3; 9 bases fit TRBD2. The V segment lost 3 bases and the J segment 4 bases; nucleotides outside the gene matches: 14. The germline CDR1 and CDR2 sequences are DFQATT and SNEGSKA (reference sequence). CDR3 length: 17 amino acids. CDR3 protein: CSASPPGGLAGADTQYF. The CDR3 nucleotides read TGCAGTGCTAGTCCCCCGGGGGGACTAGCCGGAGCAGATACGCAGTATTTT.

This chain connects TRBV7-2 to TRBJ2-6; D perhaps matches TRBD1 (6 bases). In germline, CDR1 is SGHTA, CDR2 FQGNSA. The CDR3 spans 16 residues. V lost 4 bases, J lost 2 bases, and 12 bases lay in between. CDR3 bases: TGTGCCAGCAGCTACAGGGTGTTAGCTGGGGCCAACGTCCTGACTTTC. Protein: CASSYRVLAGANVLTF.

V and J are TRBV5-1 and TRBJ1-2; no clear D gene. The germline V gene has CDR1 SGHRS and CDR2 YFSETQ. The CDR3 contains 13 residues. Trimming stripped 0 bases from V and 3 bases from J, with 6 bases between. CDR3 in DNA: TGCGCCAGCAGCTTGGGACAATACTATGGCTACACCTTC. Amino acids: CASSLGQYYGYTF.

This rearrangement joins TRBV24-1 to TRBJ2-5; 8 bases match TRBD2. The J segment lost 4 bases and the V segment lost 4 bases, leaving 10 bases of the junction unmatched. Germline CDR1 KGHDR, CDR2 SFDVKD. The CDR3 has 16 residues. The CDR3 reads CATSDWESAGGETQYF. The CDR3 DNA follows: TGTGCCACCAGTGACTGGGAATCGGCGGGAGGAGAGACCCAGTACTTC.